Below, one T cell receptor beta chain is given with its context. This sample was included in a study of blood T cell repertoires in COVID-19. The assay was immunoSEQ multiplex PCR, and TCRdb's table has in-frame clones only and misses some. The sample contains about 280,000 clones, about 85% of which appear only once. This CDR3 contains 17 residues. Germline CDR1 reads MGHRA; CDR2 reads YSYEKL. V was cut by 0 bases and J by 3 bases, with 15 bases left in between. The study counted Cohort 3 donors as recovered given two negative PCRs, clearance, or symptom resolution. The V and J genes are TRBV4-1 and TRBJ1-5; weak D call: TRBD1 (6 bases). Sample: PBMCs or T cells enriched from blood (not recorded which). The receptor's source is a woman between 50 and 59 years old who had recovered from COVID-19. DNA of the CDR3: TGCGCCAGCAGCCAAGATCCAAACAGGGCTCTCAATCAGCCCCAGCATTTT. It codes for CASSQDPNRALNQPQHF.